This TCR beta chain was sequenced during a study of monozygotic twins with inflammatory bowel disease. General study points: No detectable difference in repertoire similarity separated concordant from discordant twins, possibly as a result of limited power.

Germline-derived CDR1 and CDR2 are LGHDT and YNNKEL (reference sequence). The CDR3 covers 20 residues. Researchers put TCRalpha and TCRbeta cDNA through two nested PCRs lasting around 15 and 10 cycles. TCRdb reprocessed the 5' RACE reads and stores each CDR3 protein as one record, lacking DNA. This listing includes about 300,000 distinct CDR3 sequences. About this clonotype: Antigen specificity is unknown.

The source material was blood. The sequence was obtained from a human donor with ulcerative colitis or Crohn's disease, or a healthy co-twin of an affected twin (not recorded which). The chain uses TRBV3-1 and TRBJ2-1; as DNA is missing, the TRBD1 call by TCRdb cannot be tested. The CDR3 protein is CASSQGRPRTANGSYNEQFF.